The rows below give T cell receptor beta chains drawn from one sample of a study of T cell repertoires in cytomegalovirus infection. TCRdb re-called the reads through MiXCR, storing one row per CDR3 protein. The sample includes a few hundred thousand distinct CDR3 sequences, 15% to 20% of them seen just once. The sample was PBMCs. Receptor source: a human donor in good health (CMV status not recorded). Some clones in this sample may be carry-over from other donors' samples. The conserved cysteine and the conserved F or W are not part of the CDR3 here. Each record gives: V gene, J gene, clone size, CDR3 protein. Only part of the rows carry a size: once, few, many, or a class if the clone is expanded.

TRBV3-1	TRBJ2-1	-	ASSRTDNEQF
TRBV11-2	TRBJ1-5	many	ASSPRPSTVDGSSNQPQH
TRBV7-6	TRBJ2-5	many	ASSRPRLAGNQETQY
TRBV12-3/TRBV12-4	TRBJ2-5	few	ASSSTGSLAQY
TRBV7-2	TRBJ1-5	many	ASNRSPGEPQH
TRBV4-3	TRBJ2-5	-	ASSQDNKETQY
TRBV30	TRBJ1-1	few	AWTQRLNTEAF
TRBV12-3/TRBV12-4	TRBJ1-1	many	ASTRGVNTEAF
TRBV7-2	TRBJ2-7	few	ASSLVLSLSYEQY
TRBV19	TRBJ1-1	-	ASSPATGMNTEAF
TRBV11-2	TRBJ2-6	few	ASSSRRGGGASGANVLT